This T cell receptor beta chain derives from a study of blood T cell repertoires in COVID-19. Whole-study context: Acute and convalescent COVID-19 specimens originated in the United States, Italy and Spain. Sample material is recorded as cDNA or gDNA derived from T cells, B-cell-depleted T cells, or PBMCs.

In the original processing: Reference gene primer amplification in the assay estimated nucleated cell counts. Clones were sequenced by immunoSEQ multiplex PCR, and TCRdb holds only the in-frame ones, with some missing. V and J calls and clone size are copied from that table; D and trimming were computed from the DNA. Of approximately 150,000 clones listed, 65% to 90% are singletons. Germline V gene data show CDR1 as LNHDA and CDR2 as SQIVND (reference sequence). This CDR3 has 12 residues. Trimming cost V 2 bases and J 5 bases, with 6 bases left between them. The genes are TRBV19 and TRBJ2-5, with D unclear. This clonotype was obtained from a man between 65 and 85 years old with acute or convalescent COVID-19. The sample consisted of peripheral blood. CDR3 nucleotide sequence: TGTGCCAGTAGTATAAGGAGCGAGACCCAGTACTTC. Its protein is CASSIRSETQYF.